This T cell receptor (beta chain) was identified during a study of blood T cell repertoires in COVID-19 (dated by TCRdb to about 2020). At the level of the whole study: Collaborator samples came from the United States, Italy and Spain and covered acute and convalescent phases of COVID-19. The sample metadata nearly always contained a de-identified subject ID, COVID-19 status, age in years and sex. A freely available public database, intended as a resource for researchers studying the immune response to SARS-CoV-2, is where the repertoires were released. The samples were drawn from two sources: the first 160 participants of the ongoing ImmuneRACE study, and 1,254 subjects contributed by 6 global collaborators. Subjects who had been exposed to COVID-19, were actively infected with it, or had recovered from it provided the deeply sampled blood TCRbeta repertoires that made up the dataset. Where available, HLA class I and class II types were obtained from metadata supplied by the sample provider rather than from assay-based typing. The material from the prospective study consisted of cDNA or gDNA derived from T cells, B-cell-depleted T cells, or PBMCs. The paper as a whole reports these results and caveats: Clinical and demographic metadata were provided uncurated, with the amount varying by source and participant.

Of note for this clone: What antigen it recognizes has not been identified. The record has no base qualities; no much larger clone is one base away.

The immunoSEQ Assay, a bias-controlled multiplex PCR, was used to amplify TCRbeta CDR3 regions from genomic DNA. Per the source publication's procedure: Nucleated cell counts per sample were estimated from amplification of reference gene primers within the assay. Sequence reads were collapsed and filtered to measure the absolute abundance of every unique TCRbeta CDR3 rearrangement. For each sample, productive Simpson clonality was calculated as the square root of Simpson's diversity index over productive rearrangements. TCRdb limited this immuneACCESS table to in-frame rearrangements with V and J called. A share of clones is missing; checked studies link under half to unresolved V genes, and the rest is unexplained. V, J and clone size derive from that table, while D and trimming were established from the DNA sequence. The sample yields a few hundred thousand clones; 85% were counted once. Roughly 2.6% of the sample belongs to the ten largest clones.

Participants in the prospective study were aged roughly 18 to 100 years, lived in 20 to 30 United States geographic areas, and enrolled through a virtual design. To assign participants to cohorts, the prospective study relied on clinical history that participants themselves reported in a screening survey and a study questionnaire. ImmuneRACE Cohort 3 recovered participants were defined by two consecutive negative NP/OP PCR tests, healthcare professional clearance, or symptom resolution. Each participant in the prospective study had whole blood, serum and a nasopharyngeal or oropharyngeal swab collected by mobile phlebotomists. Over a roughly two-month period, participants in the prospective study had the option of providing additional blood draws and questionnaires. Before DNA extraction, prospective study blood samples were shipped either frozen or at room temperature. This clonotype was obtained from a woman in her fifties or sixties who had recovered from COVID-19. Sequencing was done on a sample of PBMCs or T cells enriched from blood (not recorded which).

CDR3 reads: CASSLDRVYYNEQFF. The DNA sequence is TGTGCCAGCAGCTTGGACAGGGTTTACTACAATGAGCAGTTCTTC. Recombination connected TRBV7-2 to TRBJ2-1, with 8 junctional bases fitting TRBD1. V has 3 bases trimmed and J has 3 bases trimmed; junction bases matching no gene number 4. CDR1 and CDR2 are read off the germline V gene as SGHTA and FQGNSA. Spanning cysteine to phenylalanine, the CDR3 consists of 15 amino acids. Only the CDR3 part of the read is kept: 45 bases, read in frame from the first base.